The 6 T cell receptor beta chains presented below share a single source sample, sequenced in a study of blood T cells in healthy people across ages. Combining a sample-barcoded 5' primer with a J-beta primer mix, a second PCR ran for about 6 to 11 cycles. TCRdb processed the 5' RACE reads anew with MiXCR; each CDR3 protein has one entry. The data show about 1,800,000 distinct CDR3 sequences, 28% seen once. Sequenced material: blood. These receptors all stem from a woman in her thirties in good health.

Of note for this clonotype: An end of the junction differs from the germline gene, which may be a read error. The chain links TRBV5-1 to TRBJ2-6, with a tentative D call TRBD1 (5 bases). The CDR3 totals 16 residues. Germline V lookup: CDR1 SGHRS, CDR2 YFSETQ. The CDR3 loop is CASSLGVHTGANVRTF. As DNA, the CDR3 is TGCGCCAGCAGCTTGGGGGTACACACTGGGGCCAACGTCCGGACTTTC.

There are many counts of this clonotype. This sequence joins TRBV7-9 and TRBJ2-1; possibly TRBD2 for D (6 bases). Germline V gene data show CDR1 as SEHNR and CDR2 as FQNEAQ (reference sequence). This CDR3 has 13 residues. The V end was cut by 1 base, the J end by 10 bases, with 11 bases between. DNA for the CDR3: TGTGCCAGCAGCTTAGAACTAGCTGGGGAGCAGTTCTTC. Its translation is CASSLELAGEQFF.

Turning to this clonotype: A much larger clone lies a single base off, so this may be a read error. CDR3 bases: TGCAGCGGTGAGGTTAGCGCAGAGACCCAGTACTTC. Its protein is CSGEVSAETQYF. The V and J genes are TRBV29-1 and TRBJ2-7, with D possibly matching TRBD2 (5 bases). The DNA end lines up better with TRBJ2-5; the J call may be wrong. The germline CDR1 and CDR2 sequences are SQVTM and ANQGSEA. This CDR3 has 12 residues.

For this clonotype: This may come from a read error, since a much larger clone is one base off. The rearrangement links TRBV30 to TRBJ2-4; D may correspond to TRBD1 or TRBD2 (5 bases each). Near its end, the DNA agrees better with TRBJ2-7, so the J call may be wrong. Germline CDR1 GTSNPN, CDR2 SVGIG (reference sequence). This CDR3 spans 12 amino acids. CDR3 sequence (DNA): TGTGCCTGGAGTGCCGGGGACCACGAGCAGTACTTC. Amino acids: CAWSAGDHEQYF.

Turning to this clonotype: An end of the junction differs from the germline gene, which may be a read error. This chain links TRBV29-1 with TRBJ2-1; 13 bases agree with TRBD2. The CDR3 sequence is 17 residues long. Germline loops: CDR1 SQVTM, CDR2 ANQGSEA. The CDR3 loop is CSVEERLAGGPYNEQFF. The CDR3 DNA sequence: TGCAGCGTGGAAGAAAGACTAGCGGGAGGCCCCTACAATGAGCAGTTCTTC.

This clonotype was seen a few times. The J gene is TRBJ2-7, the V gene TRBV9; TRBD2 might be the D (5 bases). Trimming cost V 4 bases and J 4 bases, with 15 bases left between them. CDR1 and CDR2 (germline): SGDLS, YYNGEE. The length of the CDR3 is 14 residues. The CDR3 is CASSPRRGKYEQYF. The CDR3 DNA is TGTGCCAGCAGCCCTCGACGGGGAAAGTACGAGCAGTACTTC.